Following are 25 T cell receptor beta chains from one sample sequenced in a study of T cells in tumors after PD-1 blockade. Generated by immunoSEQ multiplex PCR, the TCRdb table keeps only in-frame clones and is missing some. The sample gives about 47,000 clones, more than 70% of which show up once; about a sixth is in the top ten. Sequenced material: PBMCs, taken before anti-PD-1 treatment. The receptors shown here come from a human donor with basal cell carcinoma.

CDR3 in DNA: TGCGCCAGCAGCTTGGCCATCCAGGGGGCCCCGTACGAGCAGTACTTC. It codes for CASSLAIQGAPYEQYF. V gene TRBV5-1 combines with J gene TRBJ2-7, with 8 bases that match TRBD1. In germline, CDR1 is SGHRS, CDR2 YFSETQ. The V gene end was trimmed by 0 bases and the J gene end by 4 bases; junction bases not matched to a gene: 9. The CDR3 is 16 residues long.

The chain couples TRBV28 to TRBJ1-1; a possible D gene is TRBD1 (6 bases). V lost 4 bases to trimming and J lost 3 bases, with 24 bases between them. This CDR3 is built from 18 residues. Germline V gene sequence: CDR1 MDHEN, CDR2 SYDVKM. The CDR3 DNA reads TGTGCCAGCAGTTCCTTACTGGGGGGGGCGTATGTCGACACTGAAGCTTTCTTT. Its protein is CASSSLLGGAYVDTEAFF.

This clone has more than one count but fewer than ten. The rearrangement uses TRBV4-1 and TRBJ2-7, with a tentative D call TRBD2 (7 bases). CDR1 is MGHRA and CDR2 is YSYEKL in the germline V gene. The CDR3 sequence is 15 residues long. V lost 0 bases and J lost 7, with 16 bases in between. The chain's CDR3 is CASSQEDSGIWEQYF. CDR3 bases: TGCGCCAGCAGCCAAGAGGACAGCGGGATCTGGGAGCAGTACTTC.

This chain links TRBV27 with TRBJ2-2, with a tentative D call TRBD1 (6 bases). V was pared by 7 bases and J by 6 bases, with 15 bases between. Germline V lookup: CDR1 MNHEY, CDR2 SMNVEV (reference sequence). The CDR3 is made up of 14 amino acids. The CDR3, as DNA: TGTGCCAGCAAAAAGGGGGTCGGGTCCGGGGAGCTGTTTTTT. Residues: CASKKGVGSGELFF.

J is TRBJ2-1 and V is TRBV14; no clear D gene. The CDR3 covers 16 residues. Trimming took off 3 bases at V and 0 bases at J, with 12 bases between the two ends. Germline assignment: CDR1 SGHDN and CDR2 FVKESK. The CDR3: CASSHEMISSYNEQFF. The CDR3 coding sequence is TGTGCCAGCAGCCATGAAATGATTAGCTCCTACAATGAGCAGTTCTTC.

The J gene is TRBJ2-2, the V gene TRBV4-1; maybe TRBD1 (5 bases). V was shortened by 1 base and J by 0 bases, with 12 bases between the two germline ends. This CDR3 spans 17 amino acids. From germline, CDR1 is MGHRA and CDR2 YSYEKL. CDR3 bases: TGCGCCAGCAGCCAAGTCCTGGGGCCTGCGAACACCGGGGAGCTGTTTTTT. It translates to CASSQVLGPANTGELFF.

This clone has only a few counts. The CDR3 region is CASSRDGYEQYF. The CDR3 DNA reads as TGTGCCAGCTCCCGGGACGGTTACGAGCAGTACTTC. This rearrangement joins TRBV18 to TRBJ2-7; D possibly matches TRBD1 or TRBD2 (5 bases each). Trimming cost V 6 bases and J 4 bases, with 10 bases left between them. The CDR3 totals 12 residues. CDR1 and CDR2 from the germline V gene are KGHSH and LQKENI.

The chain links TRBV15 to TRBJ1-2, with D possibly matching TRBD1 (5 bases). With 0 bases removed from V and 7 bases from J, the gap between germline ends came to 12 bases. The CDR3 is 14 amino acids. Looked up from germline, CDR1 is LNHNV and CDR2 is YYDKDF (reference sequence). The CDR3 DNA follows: TGTGCCACCAGCAGAGAGACAGATCAGGGTGGCTACACCTTC. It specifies CATSRETDQGGYTF. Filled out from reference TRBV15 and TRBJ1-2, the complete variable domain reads DAMVIQNPRYQVTQFGKPVTLSCSQTLNHNVMYWYQQKSSQAPKLLFHYYDKDFNNEADTPDNFQSRRPNTSFCFLDIRSPGLGDTAMYLCATSRETDQGGYTFGSGTRLTVV.

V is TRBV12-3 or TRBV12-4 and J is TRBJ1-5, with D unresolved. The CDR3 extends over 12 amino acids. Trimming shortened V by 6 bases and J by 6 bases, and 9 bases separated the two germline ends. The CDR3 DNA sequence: TGTGCCAGCAGCCGGCAATCTCAGCCCCAGCATTTT. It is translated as CASSRQSQPQHF.

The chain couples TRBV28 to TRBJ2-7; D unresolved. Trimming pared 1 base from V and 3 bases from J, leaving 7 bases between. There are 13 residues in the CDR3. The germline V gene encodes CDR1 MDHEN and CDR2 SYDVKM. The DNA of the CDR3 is TGTGCCAGCAGTTTATACAGAAACTACGAGCAGTACTTC. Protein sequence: CASSLYRNYEQYF.

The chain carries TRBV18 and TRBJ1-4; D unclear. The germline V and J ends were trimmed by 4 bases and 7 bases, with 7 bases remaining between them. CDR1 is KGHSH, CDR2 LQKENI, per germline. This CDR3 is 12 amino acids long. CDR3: CASSHLGEKLFF. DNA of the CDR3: TGTGCCAGCTCACACCTTGGTGAAAAACTGTTTTTT.

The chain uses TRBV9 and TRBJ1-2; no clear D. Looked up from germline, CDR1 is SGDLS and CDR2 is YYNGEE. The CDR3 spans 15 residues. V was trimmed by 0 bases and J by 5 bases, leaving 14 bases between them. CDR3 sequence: CASSVEVSAFYGYTF. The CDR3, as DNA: TGTGCCAGCAGCGTAGAGGTCTCAGCCTTTTATGGCTACACCTTC.

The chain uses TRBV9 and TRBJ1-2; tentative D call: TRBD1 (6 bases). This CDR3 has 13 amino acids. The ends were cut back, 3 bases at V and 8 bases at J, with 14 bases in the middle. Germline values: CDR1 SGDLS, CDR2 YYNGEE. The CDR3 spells CASSEYRDGGYTF. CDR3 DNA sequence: TGTGCCAGCAGCGAATACAGGGATGGCGGCTACACCTTC.

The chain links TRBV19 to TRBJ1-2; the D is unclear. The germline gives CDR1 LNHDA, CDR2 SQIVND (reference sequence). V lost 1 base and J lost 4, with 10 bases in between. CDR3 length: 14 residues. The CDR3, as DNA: TGTGCCAGTAGTATAGCCCTCAATGCCTATGGCTACACCTTC. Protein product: CASSIALNAYGYTF.

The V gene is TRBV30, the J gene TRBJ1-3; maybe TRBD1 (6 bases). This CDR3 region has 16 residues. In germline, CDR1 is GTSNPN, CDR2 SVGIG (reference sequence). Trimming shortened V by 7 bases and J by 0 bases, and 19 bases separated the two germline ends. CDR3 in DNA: TGTGCCTCCACCCGCCGGGGACACCTCTCTGGAAACACCATATATTTT. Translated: CASTRRGHLSGNTIYF.

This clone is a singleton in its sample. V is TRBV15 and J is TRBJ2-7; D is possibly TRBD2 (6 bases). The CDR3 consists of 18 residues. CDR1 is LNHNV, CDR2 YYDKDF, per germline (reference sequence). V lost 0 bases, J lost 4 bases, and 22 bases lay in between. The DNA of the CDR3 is TGTGCCACCAGCAGAGATCGGAGCAGGCCGGGGGTAAATTACGAGCAGTACTTC. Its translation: CATSRDRSRPGVNYEQYF.

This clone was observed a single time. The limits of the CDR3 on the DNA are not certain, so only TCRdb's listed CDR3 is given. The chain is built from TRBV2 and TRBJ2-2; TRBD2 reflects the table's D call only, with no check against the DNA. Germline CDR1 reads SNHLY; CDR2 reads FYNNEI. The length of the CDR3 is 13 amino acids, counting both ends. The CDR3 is CASMYLRAGELFF.

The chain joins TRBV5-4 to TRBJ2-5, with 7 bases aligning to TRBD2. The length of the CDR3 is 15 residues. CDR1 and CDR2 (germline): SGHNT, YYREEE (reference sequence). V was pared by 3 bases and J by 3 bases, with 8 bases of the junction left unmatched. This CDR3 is CASSSRGVVEETQYF. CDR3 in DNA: TGTGCCAGCAGCTCACGGGGGGTGGTCGAAGAGACCCAGTACTTC. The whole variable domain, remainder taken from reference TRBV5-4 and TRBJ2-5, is ETGVTQSPTHLIKTRGQQVTLRCSSQSGHNTVSWYQQALGQGPQFIFQYYREEENGRGNFPPRFSGLQFPNYSSELNVNALELDDSALYLCASSSRGVVEETQYFGPGTRLLVL.

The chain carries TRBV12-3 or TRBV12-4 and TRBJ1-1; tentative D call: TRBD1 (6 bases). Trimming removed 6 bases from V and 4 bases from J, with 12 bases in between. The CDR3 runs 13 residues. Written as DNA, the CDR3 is TGTGCCAGCAGACTATCAGGGGCCACTGAAGCTTTCTTT. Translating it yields CASRLSGATEAFF.

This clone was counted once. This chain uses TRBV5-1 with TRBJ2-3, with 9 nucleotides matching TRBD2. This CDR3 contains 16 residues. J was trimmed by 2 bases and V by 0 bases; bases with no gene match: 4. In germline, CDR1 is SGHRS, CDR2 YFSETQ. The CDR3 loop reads CASSLGASGNTDTQYF. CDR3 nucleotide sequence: TGCGCCAGCAGCTTGGGGGCTAGCGGGAACACAGATACGCAGTATTTT.

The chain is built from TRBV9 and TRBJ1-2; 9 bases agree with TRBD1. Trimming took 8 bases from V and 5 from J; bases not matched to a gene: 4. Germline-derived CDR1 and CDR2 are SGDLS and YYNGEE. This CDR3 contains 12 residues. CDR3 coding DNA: TGTGCCAGTACGGACAGGGGTTATGGCTACACCTTC. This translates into CASTDRGYGYTF.

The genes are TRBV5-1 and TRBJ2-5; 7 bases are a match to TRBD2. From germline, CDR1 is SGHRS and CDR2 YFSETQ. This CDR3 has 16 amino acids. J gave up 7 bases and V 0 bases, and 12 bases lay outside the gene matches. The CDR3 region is CASSLAPGTNVGTQYF. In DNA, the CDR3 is TGCGCCAGCAGCTTGGCCCCCGGGACTAACGTTGGGACCCAGTACTTC.

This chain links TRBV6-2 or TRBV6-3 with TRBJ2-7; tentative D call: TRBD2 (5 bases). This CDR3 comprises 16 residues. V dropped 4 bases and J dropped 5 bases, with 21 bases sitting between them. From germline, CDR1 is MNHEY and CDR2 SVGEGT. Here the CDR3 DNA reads TGTGCCAGCAGTTCCATTCGACTGGACTCAAAAAACGAGCAGTACTTC. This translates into CASSSIRLDSKNEQYF.

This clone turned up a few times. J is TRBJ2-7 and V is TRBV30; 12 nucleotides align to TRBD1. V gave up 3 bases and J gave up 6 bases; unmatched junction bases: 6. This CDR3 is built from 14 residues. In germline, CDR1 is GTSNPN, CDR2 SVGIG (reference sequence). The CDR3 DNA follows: TGTGCCTGGAGGCTGGGGACAGGGGGCCGCGAGCAGTACTTC. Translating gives CAWRLGTGGREQYF. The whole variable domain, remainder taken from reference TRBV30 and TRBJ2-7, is SQTIHQWPATLVQPVGSPLSLECTVEGTSNPNLYWYRQAAGRGLQLLFYSVGIGQISSEVPQNLSASRPQDRQFILSSKKLLLSDSGFYLCAWRLGTGGREQYFGPGTRLTVT.

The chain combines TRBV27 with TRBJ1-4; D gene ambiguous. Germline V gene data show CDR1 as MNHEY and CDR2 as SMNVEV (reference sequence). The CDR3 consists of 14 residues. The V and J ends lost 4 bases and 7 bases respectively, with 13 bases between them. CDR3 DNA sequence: TGTGCCAGCAGTTCCCACGGGGAGGGTGAAAAACTGTTTTTT. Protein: CASSSHGEGEKLFF.